This T cell receptor (beta chain) was identified during a study of OX40 agonist ivuxolimab in advanced cancers. On the study more broadly: Patients received ivuxolimab, an intravenous treatment, every 2 weeks at 0.01 to 10 mg/kg.

V gave up 4 bases and J gave up 5 bases; unmatched junction bases: 3. Germline V gives CDR1 SNHLY, CDR2 FYNNEI. The CDR3 is made up of 13 amino acids. Study-wide results and caveats: At 0.1 to 3.0 mg/kg, CD4+ and CD8+ blood T cells expanded clonally by week 6.

A remark on this clone: Its matching antigen is unknown.

The table came from immunoSEQ multiplex PCR; TCRdb's copy has only in-frame clones and leaves some out. The data show tens of thousands of clones, with nearly 95% seen just once and approximately 10% held by the top ten. This receptor was obtained from an adult with an advanced solid tumor such as melanoma, head and neck, liver or kidney cancer. Sequenced material: CD4+ or CD8+ T cells sorted from blood, taken in a trial of the OX40 agonist ivuxolimab. The J gene is TRBJ2-5, the V gene TRBV2, with 8 bases that match TRBD1. The CDR3 spells CASSVWTGETQYF. CDR3 coding DNA: TGTGCCAGCAGTGTCTGGACAGGGGAGACCCAGTACTTC.